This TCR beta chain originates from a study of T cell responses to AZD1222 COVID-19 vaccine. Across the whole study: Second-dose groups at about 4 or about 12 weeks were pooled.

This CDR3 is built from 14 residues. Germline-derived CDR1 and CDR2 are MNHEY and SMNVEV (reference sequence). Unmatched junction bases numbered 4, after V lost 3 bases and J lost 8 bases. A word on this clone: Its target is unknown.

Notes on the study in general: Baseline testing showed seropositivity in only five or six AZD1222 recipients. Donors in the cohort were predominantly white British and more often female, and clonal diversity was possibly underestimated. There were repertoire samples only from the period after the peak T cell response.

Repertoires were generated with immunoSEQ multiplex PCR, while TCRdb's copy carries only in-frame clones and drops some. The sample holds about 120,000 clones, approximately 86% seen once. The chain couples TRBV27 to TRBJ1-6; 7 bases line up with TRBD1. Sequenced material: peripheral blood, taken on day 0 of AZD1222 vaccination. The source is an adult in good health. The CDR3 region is CASSFRGTDSPLHF. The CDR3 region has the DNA TGTGCCAGCAGTTTCAGGGGGACAGATTCACCCCTCCACTTT.